The clone carrying this T cell receptor (beta chain) was picked up many times. V was clipped by 1 base and J by 1 base, with 7 bases between them. Germline-derived CDR1 and CDR2 are MGHRA and YSYEKL. CDR3 size: 14 residues. The sample belongs to a study of molecular identifiers for immune sequencing clone quantification. Each CDR3 protein is one row after TCRdb ran MiXCR on the PCR reads. The profile shows some 650,000 distinct CDR3 sequences, just under 20% of them singletons. The sequenced material came from naive CD8+ T cells from blood, with Jurkat cell RNA spiked in. Indicated subset: FACS-sorted CD8+CD4-CCR7+CD45RA+ naive T cells. The TCR was taken from a human donor in good health. Some libraries in this study had Jurkat cell RNA spiked in. The gene calls are TRBV4-1 and TRBJ1-1, with D tentatively TRBD1 (6 bases). CDR3 sequence reads: CASSQVQGNTEAFF. The CDR3 nucleotides read TGCGCCAGCAGCCAAGTACAGGGGAACACTGAAGCTTTCTTT.